The clone carrying this TCR beta chain appeared a few times. Its antigen is still unknown. There are 16 residues in the CDR3. Germline V gene lookup returns CDR1 SGHTA and CDR2 FQGNSA. V lost 5 bases and J lost 5, with 20 bases in between. TCRdb reprocessed the RT-PCR reads via MiXCR and lists one record per CDR3 protein. The repertoire holds 530,000 or so distinct CDR3 sequences, with 10% to 15% as singletons. The data belong to a study of response to subunit inactivated influenza vaccine. Study-level points and caveats: Authors suggested seasonal influenza vaccinations each recruit few new T cells.

The sample here was PBMCs from blood, taken on the day of vaccination. The chain links TRBV7-2 to TRBJ2-3; tentatively, D is TRBD2 (7 bases). This clonotype originated in a man over 45 who received an inactivated influenza vaccine. The CDR3 here is CASSPRGGAGGDTQYF. The CDR3 coding sequence is TGTGCCAGCAGCCCCCGTGGGGGGGCCGGCGGAGATACGCAGTATTTT. Together with reference TRBV7-2 and TRBJ2-3, the CDR3 gives the full variable domain: GAGVSQSPSNKVTEKGKDVELRCDPISGHTALYWYRQSLGQGLEFLIYFQGNSAPDKSGLPSDRFSAERTGGSVSTLTIQRTQQEDSAVYLCASSPRGGAGGDTQYFGPGTRLTVL.